Here is one T cell receptor (beta chain) with its context. What it binds is unknown. The same CDR3 can be traced to other DNA sequences in this sample. Expressed TCRB transcripts were sequenced, since all the RNA that had been isolated was reverse transcribed. Here immunoSEQ multiplex PCR was the method, and the copy in TCRdb shows in-frame clones only, minus some. There are 350,000 to 450,000 clones in the sample; 11% to 15% occur only once, and roughly 0.036% lies in the top ten. The data were taken from a study of beta chain features in type 1 diabetes. CD45RO/CCR7/CD25/CD127/CD95/CD27 separated CD4+ naive, central memory, regulatory and stem cell-like memory cells by sorting. The V segment lost 7 bases and the J segment 2 bases; nucleotides outside the gene matches: 4. Germline V lookup: CDR1 SQVTM, CDR2 ANQGSEA. This CDR3 spans 12 amino acids. Study-wide results and limits: When VDJ junctions were examined, type 1 diabetes patients showed fewer insertions and more deletions. Shortening that was moderate but significant affected the TCRB CDR3s of Type 1 diabetes patients in all four CD4+ subsets.

The receptor's source is a man younger than 40 in good health. The sample was naive CD4+ T cells from blood. The chain uses TRBV29-1 and TRBJ2-7; TRBD1 aligns across 8 bases. The CDR3 DNA is TGCAGCGCAGGACAGGGAACCTACGAGCAGTACTTC. Translation: CSAGQGTYEQYF.